This is a list of T cell receptor beta chains from one sample in a study of beta chain features in type 1 diabetes. Assay used: immunoSEQ multiplex PCR; TCRdb lists only in-frame clones, some missing. The sample includes roughly 150,000 clones, under 9.5% seen only once; the top ten take roughly 0.5%. The specimen sequenced was central memory CD4+ T cells from blood. Receptor source: a man younger than 30 with type 1 diabetes. The CDR3 runs from the conserved cysteine through the conserved F or W. Each record gives: V gene, clone size, J gene, D gene, CDR3 protein, CDR3 DNA. The D gene is left open where the match is weak. Clone size is not always given. Where it is, it says once, few, many or a class for expanded clones.

V gene: TRBV5-4
clone size: many
J gene: TRBJ2-3
D gene: TRBD2
CDR3 protein: CASSWDYADTQYF
CDR3 DNA: TGTGCCAGCAGCTGGGACTATGCAGATACGCAGTATTTT

V gene: TRBV5-1
clone size: few
J gene: TRBJ1-1
D gene: -
CDR3 protein: CASSLGYAAGGEAFF
CDR3 DNA: TGCGCCAGCAGCTTGGGATACGCTGCTGGCGGTGAAGCTTTCTTT

V gene: TRBV11-2
clone size: -
J gene: TRBJ2-3
D gene: -
CDR3 protein: CASSLRHSTDTQYF
CDR3 DNA: TGTGCCAGCAGCTTAAGACATAGCACAGATACGCAGTATTTT

V gene: TRBV5-4
clone size: -
J gene: TRBJ2-1
D gene: TRBD1
CDR3 protein: CASSRTGDSYNEQFF
CDR3 DNA: TGTGCCAGCAGCCGGACAGGCGACTCCTACAATGAGCAGTTCTTC

V gene: TRBV19
clone size: few
J gene: TRBJ2-1
D gene: -
CDR3 protein: CASSIDRGEQFF
CDR3 DNA: TGTGCCAGTAGTATAGATAGGGGTGAGCAGTTCTTC

V gene: TRBV11-2
clone size: few
J gene: TRBJ2-3
D gene: TRBD1
CDR3 protein: CASSLAGQGTDTQYF
CDR3 DNA: TGTGCCAGCAGCTTAGCGGGACAGGGCACAGATACGCAGTATTTT

V gene: TRBV11-2
clone size: few
J gene: TRBJ2-7
D gene: TRBD1
CDR3 protein: CASSLGQGIAYEQYF
CDR3 DNA: TGTGCCAGCAGCTTAGGACAGGGGATAGCCTACGAGCAGTACTTC

V gene: TRBV15
clone size: few
J gene: TRBJ2-2
D gene: TRBD1
CDR3 protein: CATSRDKQGARYRELFF
CDR3 DNA: TGTGCCACCAGCAGAGATAAACAGGGGGCACGGTACAGGGAGCTGTTTTTT

V gene: TRBV7-2
clone size: few
J gene: TRBJ2-1
D gene: TRBD2
CDR3 protein: CASSRRLAGDNEQFF
CDR3 DNA: TGTGCCAGCAGCCGCAGACTAGCGGGCGACAATGAGCAGTTCTTC

V gene: TRBV6-5
clone size: few
J gene: TRBJ1-3
D gene: -
CDR3 protein: CASSKDFAGNTIYF
CDR3 DNA: TGTGCCAGCAGCAAGGACTTCGCTGGAAACACCATATATTTT

V gene: TRBV5-1
clone size: -
J gene: TRBJ1-1
D gene: -
CDR3 protein: CASSFQGEGAFF
CDR3 DNA: TGCGCCAGCAGCTTCCAAGGTGAGGGAGCTTTCTTT

V gene: TRBV5-1
clone size: few
J gene: TRBJ1-4
D gene: TRBD1
CDR3 protein: CASSVGQNNEKLFF
CDR3 DNA: TGCGCCAGCAGCGTGGGACAGAATAATGAAAAACTGTTTTTT

V gene: TRBV7-9
clone size: few
J gene: TRBJ1-2
D gene: TRBD1
CDR3 protein: CASSPTGPRYTF
CDR3 DNA: TGTGCCAGCAGCCCGACAGGGCCCCGCTACACCTTC

V gene: TRBV28
clone size: few
J gene: TRBJ1-5
D gene: -
CDR3 protein: CASSPRGRGINQPQHF
CDR3 DNA: TGTGCCAGCAGTCCGCGGGGGAGGGGGATAAATCAGCCCCAGCATTTT

V gene: TRBV2
clone size: few
J gene: TRBJ2-7
D gene: TRBD2
CDR3 protein: CASSEPSGNYEQYF
CDR3 DNA: TGTGCCAGCAGTGAACCTAGCGGGAATTACGAGCAGTACTTC

V gene: TRBV6-6
clone size: -
J gene: TRBJ1-1
D gene: -
CDR3 protein: CASSVHRNTEAFF
CDR3 DNA: TGTGCCAGCAGTGTCCACAGGAACACTGAAGCTTTCTTT

V gene: TRBV7-9
clone size: few
J gene: TRBJ2-5
D gene: -
CDR3 protein: CASSLVSGRETQYF
CDR3 DNA: TGTGCCAGCAGCTTAGTTTCCGGTCGAGAGACCCAGTACTTC

V gene: TRBV2
clone size: few
J gene: TRBJ2-2
D gene: -
CDR3 protein: CASSRTGVRSAGELFF
CDR3 DNA: TGTGCCAGCAGTCGAACCGGGGTTAGGAGCGCCGGGGAGCTGTTTTTT

V gene: TRBV30
clone size: -
J gene: TRBJ1-2
D gene: -
CDR3 protein: CASQTVSNGYTF
CDR3 DNA: TGTGCCTCACAGACAGTATCAAATGGCTACACCTTC

V gene: TRBV15
clone size: -
J gene: TRBJ1-1
D gene: TRBD1
CDR3 protein: CATSREDRDSDRAFF
CDR3 DNA: TGTGCCACCAGCAGAGAAGACAGGGATTCTGATCGTGCTTTCTTT

V gene: TRBV5-1
clone size: -
J gene: TRBJ2-7
D gene: -
CDR3 protein: CASSFTGPGEQYF
CDR3 DNA: TGCGCCAGCAGCTTCACAGGGCCGGGCGAGCAGTACTTC

V gene: TRBV4-2
clone size: few
J gene: TRBJ2-1
D gene: TRBD2
CDR3 protein: CASSQDVLAGGSSYNEQFF
CDR3 DNA: TGTGCCAGCAGCCAAGATGTCCTAGCGGGAGGGAGCTCCTACAATGAGCAGTTCTTC

V gene: TRBV29-1
clone size: -
J gene: TRBJ2-7
D gene: TRBD1
CDR3 protein: CSVAYRGLYSEQYF
CDR3 DNA: TGCAGCGTTGCGTACAGGGGGCTGTATTCAGAGCAGTACTTC

V gene: TRBV2
clone size: few
J gene: TRBJ2-7
D gene: -
CDR3 protein: CASSVSGYEQYF
CDR3 DNA: TGTGCCAGCAGTGTTAGCGGCTACGAGCAGTACTTC

V gene: TRBV7-6
clone size: -
J gene: TRBJ2-2
D gene: -
CDR3 protein: CASSSGLGETGELFF
CDR3 DNA: TGTGCCAGCAGCTCGGGACTTGGGGAGACCGGGGAGCTGTTTTTT